This is a list of T cell receptor beta chains from one sample in a study of cytomegalovirus exposure and HLA in healthy donors. The repertoire was sequenced with immunoSEQ multiplex PCR; TCRdb's copy has only in-frame clones and lacks some. The sample includes some 120,000 clones, about 76% of them seen just once. Sequencing was done on a sample of PBMCs. These receptors were taken from a woman aged 40 to 55 in good health and CMV-seropositive. The CDR3 runs from the conserved cysteine through the conserved F or W. A D gene is named only where the DNA matches it firmly. Clone sizes are given selectively: once, few, many, or a class where the clone is expanded.

clone_size d_call j_call v_call cdr3_nt cdr3_aa
- - TRBJ2-7 TRBV5-1 TGCGCCAGCAGCTTGGCCGGCGGGGGCTCCTCCTACGAGCAGTACTTC CASSLAGGGSSYEQYF
- - TRBJ2-5 TRBV10-3 TGTGCCATCAGTGGAGGTAGTCCCGGGACCCAGTACTTC CAISGGSPGTQYF
- - TRBJ2-2 TRBV14 TGTGCCAGCAGCCAAATACGGCCGGGGGAGAACACCGGGGAGCTGTTTTTT CASSQIRPGENTGELFF
- TRBD1 TRBJ1-3 TRBV28 TGTGCCAGCAGTGGACAGGGAGTAAACACCATATATTTT CASSGQGVNTIYF
- - TRBJ1-5 TRBV5-6 TGTGCCAGCAGCTTGCAGGGCCTCAATCAGCCCCAGCATTTT CASSLQGLNQPQHF
once - TRBJ1-2 TRBV6-1 TGTGCCAGCTGGGAGGGTGGAGGCTACACCTTC CASWEGGGYTF
- - TRBJ1-3 TRBV5-4 TGTGCCAGCAGCTTGGCCGGGATAGACACCATATATTTT CASSLAGIDTIYF
- TRBD2 TRBJ2-5 TRBV5-1 TGCGCCAGCAGCCTCCCGGAAAGCGGGGGGGCCGAGACCCAGTACTTC CASSLPESGGAETQYF
- - TRBJ1-1 TRBV5-1 TGCGCCAGCAGCTTCGGGAATTGGGCTGAAGCTTTCTTT CASSFGNWAEAFF
- - TRBJ2-5 TRBV4-2 TGTGCCAGCAGCCAAGTCCGCGGGACCCAAGAGACCCAGTACTTC CASSQVRGTQETQYF
- - TRBJ2-1 TRBV6-1 TGTGCCAGCAGTGAAGCGGGGGGAACCTACAATGAGCAGTTCTTC CASSEAGGTYNEQFF
- - TRBJ1-2 TRBV7-2 TGTGCCAGCAGATTGGTTTACAGCTATGGCTACACCTTC CASRLVYSYGYTF
- - TRBJ2-3 TRBV7-9 TGTGCCAGCAGCTTAGCAACAGATACAGATACGCAGTATTTT CASSLATDTDTQYF
- - TRBJ1-4 TRBV5-1 TGCGCCAGCAGCTTGGGTTCAGGATTCAATGAAAAACTGTTTTTT CASSLGSGFNEKLFF
once TRBD2 TRBJ2-3 TRBV4-1 TGCGCCAGCAGCCGTACTAGCGGGGGGGCCGAAGACACGCAGTATTTT CASSRTSGGAEDTQYF
- TRBD1 TRBJ2-4 TRBV19 TGTGCCAGTAAAAGACAGGGGGCCAAAAACATTCAGTACTTC CASKRQGAKNIQYF
- TRBD1 TRBJ2-7 TRBV5-1 TGCGCCAGCAGCCCAATGGGACAGGACTACGAGCAGTACTTC CASSPMGQDYEQYF
- TRBD2 TRBJ2-1 TRBV5-1 TGCGCCAGCAGCTTGAGACTAGCAGTGGGCGATGAGCAGTTCTTC CASSLRLAVGDEQFF
- - TRBJ1-2 TRBV5-4 TGTGCCAGCAGCTTGGACGGTAACTATGGCTACACCTTC CASSLDGNYGYTF
- TRBD2 TRBJ2-1 TRBV5-1 TGCGCCAGCAGCTTGGGTGTAGGAGGCGGGGGTGGTGAGCAGTTCTTC CASSLGVGGGGGEQFF
- - TRBJ1-5 TRBV15 TGTGCCACCAGCAGAGGGCCCGGGGTACGCGATCAGCCCCAGCATTTT CATSRGPGVRDQPQHF
few - TRBJ1-4 TRBV5-4 TGTGCCAGCAGCTTGGGAGGGCAGGGGCAGAGTGAAAAACTGTTTTTT CASSLGGQGQSEKLFF
few - TRBJ2-1 TRBV30 TGTGCCTGGAGTGTAGAAGCAAACAATGAGCAGTTCTTC CAWSVEANNEQFF
- - TRBJ1-2 TRBV12-2 TGTGCAAGTCGCTTAGTTGTCAGGGCCTCCTTTTTCTATGGCTACACCTTC CASRLVVRASFFYGYTF
few - TRBJ1-3 TRBV7-2 TGTGCCAGCAGCACACCCAGTGTCTCTGGAAACACCATATATTTT CASSTPSVSGNTIYF
few - TRBJ1-5 TRBV2 TGTGCCAGCGATCCCCAAGGAGGGAATTTGGAGCCCCAGCATTTT CASDPQGGNLEPQHF
once TRBD1 TRBJ1-1 TRBV29-1 TGCAGCGTTAGGTCTACAGGGGACACTGAAGCTTTCTTT CSVRSTGDTEAFF
few TRBD1 TRBJ1-5 TRBV6-6 TGTGCCAGCCTGGGACAGAATCAGCCCCAGCATTTT CASLGQNQPQHF
few - TRBJ2-5 TRBV30 TGTGCCTGGAGTGTAAAGGGGGTCAGCGAGACCCAGTACTTC CAWSVKGVSETQYF
- TRBD2 TRBJ2-7 TRBV7-7 TGTGCTAGCAGCCGGGACTACTTATACGAGCAGTACTTC CASSRDYLYEQYF
- - TRBJ1-1 TRBV7-6 TGTGCCAGCAGCTTAGTTGACCGTCTGGAGGTCGGGAACACTGAAGCTTTCTTT CASSLVDRLEVGNTEAFF
- TRBD2 TRBJ2-1 TRBV5-6 TGTGCCAGCAGCCCAAGGGGAGCGGGGGTCGTTGAGCAGTTCTTC CASSPRGAGVVEQFF
once - TRBJ2-7 TRBV5-4 TGTGCCAGCAGCTTCTGGGCAGGCCGGGAACCCGAGCAGTACTTC CASSFWAGREPEQYF
- - TRBJ1-2 TRBV5-4 TGTGCCAGCAGCTTCTCGGGAAGTTACGGCTACACCTTC CASSFSGSYGYTF
- - TRBJ1-2 TRBV7-2 TGTGCCAGCAGCTTCAACAGGAGGGAGAATGGCTACACCTTC CASSFNRRENGYTF
few - TRBJ1-1 TRBV7-9 TGTGCCAGCAGCTTAGAATCCCAGGGCTCTGAAGCTTTCTTT CASSLESQGSEAFF
- TRBD2 TRBJ2-3 TRBV4-2 TGTGCCAGCAGCCAAGAGACTAGCGAGAATACGCAGTATTTT CASSQETSENTQYF
- TRBD1 TRBJ1-5 TRBV10-2 TGCGCCAGCAGACGCGGGACAGGGGATCAGCCCCAGCATTTT CASRRGTGDQPQHF
- - TRBJ1-2 TRBV5-1 TGCGCCAGCAGCGCCGGTCAGGGAACGTGGGGCTACACCTTC CASSAGQGTWGYTF
- TRBD2 TRBJ2-2 TRBV25-1 TGTGCCAGCAGTGATCCCCGGGGGGGCAGTGGGACCGGGGAGCTGTTTTTT CASSDPRGGSGTGELFF
- TRBD1 TRBJ1-2 TRBV27 TGTGCCAGCAGTGTACAGGGGGACTATGGCTACACCTTC CASSVQGDYGYTF
- - TRBJ1-2 TRBV4-1 TGCGCCAGCAGCCAAGATAAAGGACAGAGGTACTATGGCTACACCTTC CASSQDKGQRYYGYTF
once - TRBJ2-5 TRBV2 TGTGCCAGCAGTGAGGCGGGGGAGACCCAGTACTTC CASSEAGETQYF
few - TRBJ2-1 TRBV6-6 TGTGCCAGCAGGGTTACGTTAGCGCAGTTCTTC CASRVTLAQFF
- - TRBJ2-1 TRBV5-5 TGTGCCAGCAGCCGACTGATCCTGTCGGGTGAGCAGTTCTTC CASSRLILSGEQFF
few - TRBJ1-5 TRBV6-1 TGTGCCAGCAGTGAAGATGGCCGGGGTAGTCAGCCCCAGCATTTT CASSEDGRGSQPQHF
- - TRBJ2-5 TRBV7-9 TGTGCCAGCAGTCCCCAGGGCAGAAAAGAGACCCAGTACTTC CASSPQGRKETQYF
- - TRBJ2-3 TRBV6-6 TGTGCCAGCAGTACGCTTGGGGGCGTCGAAGCAGATACGCAGTATTTT CASSTLGGVEADTQYF
- TRBD1 TRBJ1-1 TRBV7-6 TGTGCCAGCAGCTTGGACAGGGTCACTGAAGCTTTCTTT CASSLDRVTEAFF
once - TRBJ1-2 TRBV6-6 TGTGCCAGCACCTCCGACTACTACTATGGCTACACCTTC CASTSDYYYGYTF
- - TRBJ2-7 TRBV27 TGTGCCAGCAGTTTTACCCGCCCAGGGTACTACGAGCAGTACTTC CASSFTRPGYYEQYF